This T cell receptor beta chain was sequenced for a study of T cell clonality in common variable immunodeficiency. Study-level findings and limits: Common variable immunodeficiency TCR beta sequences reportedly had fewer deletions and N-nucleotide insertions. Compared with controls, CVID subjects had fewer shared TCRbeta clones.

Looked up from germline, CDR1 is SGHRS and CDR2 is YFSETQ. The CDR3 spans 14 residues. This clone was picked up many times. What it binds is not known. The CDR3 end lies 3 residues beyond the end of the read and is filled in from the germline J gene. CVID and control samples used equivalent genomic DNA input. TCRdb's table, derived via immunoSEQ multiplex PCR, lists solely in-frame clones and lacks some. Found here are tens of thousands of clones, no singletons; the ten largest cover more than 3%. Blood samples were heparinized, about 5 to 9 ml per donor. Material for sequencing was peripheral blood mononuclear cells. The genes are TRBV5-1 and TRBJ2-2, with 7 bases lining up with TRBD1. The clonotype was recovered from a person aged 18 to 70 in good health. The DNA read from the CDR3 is TGCGCCAGCAGCGACGGACAGGTTAATGAAAAG. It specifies CASSDGQVNEK. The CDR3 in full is CASSDGQVNEKLFF.